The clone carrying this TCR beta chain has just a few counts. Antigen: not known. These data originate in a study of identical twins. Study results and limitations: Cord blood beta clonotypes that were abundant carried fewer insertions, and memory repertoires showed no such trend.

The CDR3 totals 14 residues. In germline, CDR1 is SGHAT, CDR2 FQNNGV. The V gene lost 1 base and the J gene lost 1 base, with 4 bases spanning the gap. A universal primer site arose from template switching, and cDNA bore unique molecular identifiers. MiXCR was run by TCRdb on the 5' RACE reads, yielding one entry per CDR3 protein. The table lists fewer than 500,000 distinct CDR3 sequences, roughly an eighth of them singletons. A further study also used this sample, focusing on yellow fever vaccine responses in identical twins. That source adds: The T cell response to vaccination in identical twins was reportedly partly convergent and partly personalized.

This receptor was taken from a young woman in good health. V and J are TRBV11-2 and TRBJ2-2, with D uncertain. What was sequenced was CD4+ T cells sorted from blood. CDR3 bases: TGTGCCAGCAGCTTAGCGATGAACACCGGGGAGCTGTTTTTT. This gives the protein CASSLAMNTGELFF. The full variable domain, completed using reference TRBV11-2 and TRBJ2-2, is EAGVAQSPRYKIIEKRQSVAFWCNPISGHATLYWYQQILGQGPKLLIQFQNNGVVDDSQLPKDRFSAERLKGVDSTLKIQPAKLEDSAVYLCASSLAMNTGELFFGEGSRLTVL.